A selection of T cell receptor beta chains follows, all from one sample in a study of monozygotic twins with cystic fibrosis. Profiling relied on immunoSEQ multiplex PCR, and the TCRdb table lists in-frame clones only, not all of them. The sample lists approximately 21,000 clones; just under 90% were seen once. The sample was blood. All receptors come from a woman aged 25-40 years with cystic fibrosis. CDR3s include the opening cysteine and the closing phenylalanine or tryptophan. D genes are given only for firm matches. Part of the rows lack a size; the others show once, few, many or a class for expanded clones.

>TRBV7-9|.|.|TRBJ1-4
TGTGCCAGCAGCTTAGATGGCAGCCCAAATGAAAAACTGTTTTTT
CASSLDGSPNEKLFF
>TRBV7-9|TRBD1|.|TRBJ1-4
TGTGCCAGCAGCCAGGGACAGTCTAATGAAAAACTGTTTTTT
CASSQGQSNEKLFF
>TRBV10-1|.|.|TRBJ1-5
TGCGCCAGCAGTGACGAAAGATGGAGCAATCAGCCCCAGCATTTT
CASSDERWSNQPQHF
>TRBV11-3|TRBD2|.|TRBJ2-3
TGTGCCAGCAGCCCCCGGGGGGGAACCACAGATACGCAGTATTTT
CASSPRGGTTDTQYF
>TRBV10-3|.|.|TRBJ1-1
TGTGCCATCAGTGATGACAGTAGGGGTGCTTTCTTT
CAISDDSRGAFF
>TRBV6-6|.|.|TRBJ1-1
TGTGCCAGCAGTTACTCAGGGGGACACACTGAAGCTTTCTTT
CASSYSGGHTEAFF
>TRBV7-9|.|.|TRBJ1-2
TGTGCCAGCAGCTTCTCTTCGGGGGCGCCTGGCTACACCTTC
CASSFSSGAPGYTF
>TRBV15|.|.|TRBJ2-3
TGTGCCACCAGCAGAGGACAAGGGACAAGCACAGATACGCAGTATTTT
CATSRGQGTSTDTQYF
>TRBV4-1|TRBD1|few|TRBJ1-6
TGCGCCAGCAGCCAAGGTTCCAGGGGGAGGGTGGAGGGATCCCTCCACTTT
CASSQGSRGRVEGSLHF
>TRBV2|.|.|TRBJ1-4
TGTGCCAGCAGGGAAGACAGGCTGTCTAATGAAAAACTGTTTTTT
CASREDRLSNEKLFF
>TRBV9|.|.|TRBJ2-2
TGTGCCAGCAGCGTAAAGGGAATAGGCACCGGGGAGCTGTTTTTT
CASSVKGIGTGELFF
>TRBV9|.|.|TRBJ1-2
TGTGCCAGCAGCGTAGGCGGGCGCGCGAACTATGGCTACACCTTC
CASSVGGRANYGYTF
>TRBV5-1|TRBD2|.|TRBJ2-3
TGCGCCAGCAGCTTGCGGGGGGGCGCAGATACGCAGTATTTT
CASSLRGGADTQYF
>TRBV19|.|.|TRBJ1-5
TGTGCCAGTACCCCAGACAGTTCCTATCAGCCCCAGCATTTT
CASTPDSSYQPQHF
>TRBV29-1|TRBD2|.|TRBJ2-1
TGCAGCGTTGATGGGACTAGCGGGCAAGCCAATGAGCAGTTCTTC
CSVDGTSGQANEQFF
>TRBV19|.|.|TRBJ2-1
TGTGCCAGTAGTATCCCGCCGGGGCCCTACAATGAGCAGTTCTTC
CASSIPPGPYNEQFF
>TRBV7-9|.|.|TRBJ1-4
TGTGCCAGCAGCTTAGATATGGGGGAAAAACTGTTTTTT
CASSLDMGEKLFF
>TRBV6-5|TRBD1|.|TRBJ2-3
TGTGCCAGCACCCGGACAGGGCGTTCAGATACGCAGTATTTT
CASTRTGRSDTQYF
>TRBV6-5|.|.|TRBJ1-2
TGTGCCAGCAGTTACTCAAGAGGGCGAGGCTACACCTTC
CASSYSRGRGYTF
>TRBV5-1|.|.|TRBJ1-3
TGCGCCAGCAGCTTGGGGACCTCGCCAACCACCATATATTTT
CASSLGTSPTTIYF
>TRBV18|TRBD1|.|TRBJ1-2
TGTGCCAGCTCAAGGGACAGAGTATATGGCTACACCTTC
CASSRDRVYGYTF
>TRBV7-2|TRBD1|.|TRBJ2-3
TGTGCCAGCAGCATACAGGGGTTTTCCACAGATACGCAGTATTTT
CASSIQGFSTDTQYF
>TRBV6-1|.|.|TRBJ1-5
TGTGCCAGCAGTGAAATCTATCGGCAGACAGAGCATTTT
CASSEIYRQTEHF
>TRBV19|TRBD1|.|TRBJ1-2
TGTGCCAGTAGGTCGATGGACAGGGGGCGTTATAACTATGGCTACACCTTC
CASRSMDRGRYNYGYTF
>TRBV5-6|.|.|TRBJ2-3
TGTGCCAGCAGCTTGGACGGGACATTAGGTACGCAGTATTTT
CASSLDGTLGTQYF
>TRBV10-1|.|.|TRBJ1-1
TGCGCCAGCAGTGAGTCAGCCACCATGAACACTGAAGCTTTCTTT
CASSESATMNTEAFF
>TRBV11-2|.|.|TRBJ2-1
TGTGCCAGCAGCTTAGATTTGGTCCCGACCGCCTACAATGAGCAGTTCTTC
CASSLDLVPTAYNEQFF
>TRBV6-5|.|.|TRBJ2-7
TGTGCCAGCAGTTCCGGTGGCTCAACCTACGAGCAGTACTTC
CASSSGGSTYEQYF
>TRBV27|.|.|TRBJ1-5
TGTGCCAGCAGTTTAAGGGACGGCAATCAGCCCCAGCATTTT
CASSLRDGNQPQHF
>TRBV6-1|.|few|TRBJ1-2
TGTGCCAGCAGTGAAATGGCAGGGCCGACGTATGGCTACACCTTC
CASSEMAGPTYGYTF
>TRBV5-5|.|.|TRBJ1-1
TGTGCCAGCAGCTTTTATGGCAGGGGGAACACTGAAGCTTTCTTT
CASSFYGRGNTEAFF
>TRBV5-1|.|.|TRBJ2-7
TGCGCCAGCAGCTTGGATGCGCAGGCTAGGTACGAGCAGTACTTC
CASSLDAQARYEQYF
>TRBV7-8|.|.|TRBJ1-5
TGTGCCAGCAGCTTACAGGGGACCAATCAGCCCCAGCATTTT
CASSLQGTNQPQHF
>TRBV29-1|.|.|TRBJ1-2
TGCAGCGTTGTGAGGACAACATCTAACTATGGCTACACCTTC
CSVVRTTSNYGYTF
>TRBV6-1|.|.|TRBJ2-7
TGTGCCAGCAGTGAATCTACAGGGATCGGATACGAGCAGTACTTC
CASSESTGIGYEQYF
>TRBV5-6|TRBD2|.|TRBJ2-3
TGTGCCAGCAGACAAACTAGCGGGGGCGGGGATACGCAGTATTTT
CASRQTSGGGDTQYF
>TRBV7-9|.|.|TRBJ2-1
TGTGCCAGCAGCTTCCCATCCGGGGGCAATGTTGGTTCCTACAATGAGCAGTTCTTC
CASSFPSGGNVGSYNEQFF
>TRBV9|.|.|TRBJ1-6
TGTGCCAGCAGCCTAAACCCCCGGGGGGTAGGGAATTCACCCCTCCACTTT
CASSLNPRGVGNSPLHF
>TRBV11-2|.|once|TRBJ1-5
TGTGCCAGCAGCTTAGACAGGGGCGATCAGCCCCAGCATTTT
CASSLDRGDQPQHF
>TRBV4-1|.|.|TRBJ2-7
TGCGCCAGCAGCCAAGTGCCAGGGCTGAGGTCCTACGAGCAGTACTTC
CASSQVPGLRSYEQYF
>TRBV4-1|TRBD2|.|TRBJ2-2
TGCGCCAGCAGCCCACGCGGGGGGGCCTGGACCGGGGAGCTGTTTTTT
CASSPRGGAWTGELFF
>TRBV5-1|.|once|TRBJ2-7
TGCGCCAGCAGCACCCGGGGCGACTACGAGCAGTACTTC
CASSTRGDYEQYF
>TRBV6-1|.|.|TRBJ2-3
TGTGCCAGCAGTACAGGGATAGATACGCAGTATTTT
CASSTGIDTQYF
>TRBV2|TRBD2|.|TRBJ2-3
TGTGCCAGCAGTATGGGACTAGCGAGCGGCACAGATACGCAGTATTTT
CASSMGLASGTDTQYF
>TRBV5-6|.|few|TRBJ1-2
TGTGCCAGCACCCAAAGGGGCACGTATGGCTACACCTTC
CASTQRGTYGYTF